This entry features one T cell receptor (beta chain) sequence. Its antigen is unknown. Profiled with immunoSEQ multiplex PCR; TCRdb holds only in-frame clones, not every one. The repertoire holds roughly 1,500,000 clones, with approximately 98.5% as singletons. The data derive from a study of shared clonotypes between healthy human individuals. On the study more broadly: Donor ages ranged 18 to 49 years: a couple of women, a few men.

The study, taken as a whole, reports: An expected dependence of interdonor clonotype sharing on sequencing depth was noted.

The ends were cut back, 7 bases at V and 4 bases at J, with 16 bases in the middle. Germline CDR1 is SQVTM and CDR2 is ANQGSEA. The CDR3 is 13 amino acids. The sample was naive CD4+ T cells sorted from blood. Subset defined: CD45RA+ positively selected. The source is a man aged 25-45 years in good health. This chain joins TRBV29-1 and TRBJ2-5; D might be TRBD2 (6 bases). The chain's CDR3 is CSGLLPGVETQYF. CDR3 bases: TGCAGCGGCCTCCTACCGGGAGTAGAGACCCAGTACTTC. The variable domain in full, with the rest retrieved from reference TRBV29-1 and TRBJ2-5, is SAVISQKPSRDICQRGTSLTIQCQVDSQVTMMFWYRQQPGQSLTLIATANQGSEATYESGFVIDKFPISRPNLTFSTLTVSNMSPEDSSIYLCSGLLPGVETQYFGPGTRLLVL.